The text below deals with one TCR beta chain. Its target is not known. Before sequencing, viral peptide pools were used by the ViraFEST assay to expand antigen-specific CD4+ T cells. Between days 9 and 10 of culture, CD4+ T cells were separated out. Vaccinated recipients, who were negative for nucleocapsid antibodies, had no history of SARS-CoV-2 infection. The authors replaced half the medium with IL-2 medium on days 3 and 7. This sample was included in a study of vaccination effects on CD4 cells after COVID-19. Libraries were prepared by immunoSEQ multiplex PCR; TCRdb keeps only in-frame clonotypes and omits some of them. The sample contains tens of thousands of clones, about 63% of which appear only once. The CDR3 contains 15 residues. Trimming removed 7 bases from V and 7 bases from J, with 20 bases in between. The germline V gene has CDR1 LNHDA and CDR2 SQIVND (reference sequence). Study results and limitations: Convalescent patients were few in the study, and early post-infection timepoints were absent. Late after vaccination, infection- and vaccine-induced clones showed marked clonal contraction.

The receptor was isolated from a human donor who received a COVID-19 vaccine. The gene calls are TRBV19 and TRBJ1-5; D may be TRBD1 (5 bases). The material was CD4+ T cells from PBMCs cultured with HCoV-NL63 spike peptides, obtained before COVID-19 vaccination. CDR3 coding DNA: TGTGCCAGTACTGGCCGACGGGGGACTTGGCAGCCCCAGCATTTT. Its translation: CASTGRRGTWQPQHF.